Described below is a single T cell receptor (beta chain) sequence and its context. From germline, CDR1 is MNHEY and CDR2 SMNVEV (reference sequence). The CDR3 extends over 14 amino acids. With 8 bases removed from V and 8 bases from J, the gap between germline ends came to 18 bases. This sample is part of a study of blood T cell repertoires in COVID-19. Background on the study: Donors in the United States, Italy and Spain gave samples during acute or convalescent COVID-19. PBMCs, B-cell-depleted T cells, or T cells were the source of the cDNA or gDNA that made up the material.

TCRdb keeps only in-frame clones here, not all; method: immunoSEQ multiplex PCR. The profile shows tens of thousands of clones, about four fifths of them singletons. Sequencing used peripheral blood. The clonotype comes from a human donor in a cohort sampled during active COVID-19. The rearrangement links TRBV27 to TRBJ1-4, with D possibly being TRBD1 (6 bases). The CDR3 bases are TGTGCCAGCGTGAGCCGGGACAACGAGGAAAAACTGTTTTTT. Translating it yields CASVSRDNEEKLFF.